This T cell receptor (beta chain) was sequenced for a study of T cell repertoires in aging, cancer and after chemotherapy. In the study overall: The full dataset contained several million TCR reads.

A mixed TRB-A/B primer pool amplified rearranged TRB by multiplex touch-down PCR. MiXCR, run by TCRdb on the multiplex PCR reads, gives a single entry per CDR3 protein. The sample consists of some 9,500 distinct CDR3 sequences, around a quarter of them appearing once. The CDR3 is 15 residues long. The germline CDR1 and CDR2 sequences are MNHNS and SASEGT. Trimming shortened V by 0 bases and J by 6 bases, and 12 bases separated the two germline ends. Study results and caveats: Median generation probability rose over the chemotherapy interval in each cancer cohort, suggesting rebound thymic output.

The sample holds a few counts of this clonotype. Its antigen is undetermined. The template was genomic DNA from peripheral blood, not RNA. Sequenced sample: blood. This receptor was identified in a human donor in good health. V and J are TRBV6-1 and TRBJ1-5, with D tentatively TRBD1 (6 bases). CDR3 residues: CASSEAGGASQPQHF. CDR3 coding DNA: TGTGCCAGCAGTGAAGCTGGGGGCGCCAGTCAGCCCCAGCATTTT.